This T cell receptor (beta chain) stems from a study of blood T cell repertoires in COVID-19. Study-wide background: Samples of COVID-19 (acute and convalescent) were obtained from the United States, Italy and Spain. The cDNA or gDNA used as material had been derived from T cells, B-cell-depleted T cells, or PBMCs.

V shed 1 base, J shed 0 bases, and the junction held 6 bases outside the gene matches. The V gene's germline CDR1 is PRHDT and CDR2 FYEKMQ (reference sequence). CDR3 length: 17 residues. Methods used by the authors: Amplification from reference gene primers served as the basis for estimated nucleated cell counts. The assay was immunoSEQ multiplex PCR, and TCRdb's table has in-frame clones only and misses some. V and J calls and clone size are copied from that table; D and trimming were computed from the DNA. The sample lists around 130,000 clones; less than 90% were seen once. This TCR was recovered from a woman between 25 and 40 years old who had recovered from COVID-19. The sequencing sample was made of peripheral blood. The chain joins TRBV13 to TRBJ1-1; 9 nucleotides align to TRBD1. The CDR3, as DNA: TGTGCCAGCAGCTTAGATATGGGACAGGGTTTGAACACTGAAGCTTTCTTT. This sequence encodes CASSLDMGQGLNTEAFF.